The entry that follows covers one T cell receptor beta chain sequence. Its antigen is not identified. Since all of the isolated RNA was reverse transcribed, expressed TCRB transcripts were what got sequenced. Naive, central memory and regulatory T cell samples produced a mean of roughly 3.5 million reads. TCRdb's copy holds only in-frame clones and misses some; the assay was immunoSEQ multiplex PCR. The table has roughly 400,000 clones, roughly 13% seen once; the top ten hold 0.035% to 0.04%. These data originate in a study of beta chain features in type 1 diabetes. CDR3 length: 13 residues. Looked up from germline, CDR1 is SGHRS and CDR2 is YFSETQ. The trim removed 7 bases at V and 7 bases at J, leaving 8 bases unmatched. CD4+ naive, central memory, regulatory and stem cell-like memory subsets were isolated by sorting on CD45RO/CCR7/CD25/CD127/CD95/CD27. Study results and limitations: Sequencing the cDNA could make cells with high TCR expression show up more than they should. Patients showed naive, central memory and Treg TCRB repertoires that appeared more similar than those of healthy donors.

What was sequenced was naive CD4+ T cells from blood. The chain joins TRBV5-1 to TRBJ2-4, with 7 bases that match TRBD1. The clonotype was recovered from a young man in good health. Here the CDR3 DNA reads TGCGCCAGCCGCGACAGGGATAGGAACATTCAGTACTTC. Translated: CASRDRDRNIQYF.